Listed below are T cell receptor beta chains from one sample, sequenced in a study of persistence of HIV-infected CD4 T cells. The antigens of these receptors remain unknown. Sequenced by immunoSEQ multiplex PCR; TCRdb stores in-frame clones only, minus some. Here the sample spans about 40,000 clones, approximately 78% being singletons. This sample comprised CD4+ T cells sorted from PBMCs after roughly 20-hour stimulation, obtained from a patient who received antiretroviral therapy. The receptors here all came from an adult man with HIV who was CMV-seropositive. Each CDR3 is given with its conserved first and last residue. Each record gives: CDR3 length, D gene, clone size, V gene, J gene, CDR3 DNA, CDR3 protein. The D gene is left open where the match is weak. Clone sizes are given selectively: once, few, many, or a class where the clone is expanded.

>15|TRBD2|NA|TRBV7-8|TRBJ2-7
TGTGCCAGCAGCTCAGCGGGAGGACCTTCCTACGAGCAGTACTTC
CASSSAGGPSYEQYF
>14|TRBD1|few|TRBV10-1|TRBJ1-6
TGCGCCAGCAGTCCCGACAGGGGGAATTCACCCCTCCACTTT
CASSPDRGNSPLHF
>14|NA|NA|TRBV6-5|TRBJ1-2
TGTGCCAGCAGCAATCCAGGGGAGGGGTATGGCTACACCTTC
CASSNPGEGYGYTF
>14|NA|NA|TRBV2|TRBJ1-5
TGTGCCAGCAGTGAAGCAAACAGCAATCAGCCCCAGCATTTT
CASSEANSNQPQHF
>17|TRBD2|once|TRBV2|TRBJ2-4
TGTGCCAGCAGGCAAACCGGGACTAGCGGGGCTAAAAACATTCAGTACTTC
CASRQTGTSGAKNIQYF
>14|NA|NA|TRBV10-1|TRBJ2-5
TGCGCCAGCAGTAAGGACAGACAACAAGAGACCCAGTACTTC
CASSKDRQQETQYF
>14|NA|NA|TRBV5-4|TRBJ1-5
TGTGCCAGCAGCTTGGAGCGCAGTAATCAGCCCCAGCATTTT
CASSLERSNQPQHF
>16|TRBD1|NA|TRBV6-6|TRBJ1-4
TGTGCCAGCACGGGGACAGGGACGGGAACTAATGAAAAACTGTTTTTT
CASTGTGTGTNEKLFF
>15|TRBD1|NA|TRBV12-5|TRBJ2-5
TGTGCTAGTGGTCCGGGACAGGGTAAAATTGAGACCCAGTACTTC
CASGPGQGKIETQYF
>16|TRBD1|once|TRBV5-1|TRBJ2-7
TGCGCCAGCAGCTCCTCCGGGACAGGGCCACCGAACGAGCAGTACTTC
CASSSSGTGPPNEQYF
>15|NA|NA|TRBV5-1|TRBJ2-1
TGCGCCAGCAGCGAAGCGAAGACTGGCTACAATGAGCAGTTCTTC
CASSEAKTGYNEQFF
>19|NA|NA|TRBV7-3|TRBJ2-1
TGTGCCAGCAGCTTTTTTGGTACCTCGTACATAAGCTCCTACAATGAGCAGTTCTTC
CASSFFGTSYISSYNEQFF
>13|NA|NA|TRBV30|TRBJ1-5
TGTGCCTGGAGTGGACAGCTGGGACAGCCCCAGCATTTT
CAWSGQLGQPQHF
>14|TRBD1|NA|TRBV23-1|TRBJ1-2
TGCGCCAGCAGCCATACAGGGGGCAGCTATGGCTACACCTTC
CASSHTGGSYGYTF
>15|NA|NA|TRBV30|TRBJ2-1
TGTGCCTGGAGTTTTAGCGGCCTACCGTACAATGAGCAGTTCTTC
CAWSFSGLPYNEQFF
>17|TRBD1|NA|TRBV7-9|TRBJ1-1
TGTGCCAGCAGCCCCGCTTTCGGGAGGGGGCTGAACACTGAAGCTTTCTTT
CASSPAFGRGLNTEAFF
>17|NA|NA|TRBV3-1/TRBV3-2|TRBJ1-4
TGTGCCAGCAGCCCCCTGGGGATCCTTGCAACTAATGAAAAACTGTTTTTT
CASSPLGILATNEKLFF
>13|NA|NA|TRBV5-8|TRBJ2-3
TGTGCCAGCAGCCGAGAACAGGAAAAGACGCAGTATTTT
CASSREQEKTQYF
>16|NA|NA|TRBV27|TRBJ2-2
TGTGCCAGCAGGCCGCCCGGGACGGGTAACACCGGGGAGCTGTTTTTT
CASRPPGTGNTGELFF
>14|NA|NA|TRBV25-1|TRBJ1-1
TGTGCCAGCAGGGGGGGCGGGAGGAACACTGAAGCTTTCTTT
CASRGGGRNTEAFF
>12|NA|NA|TRBV7-2|TRBJ2-1
TGTGCCAGCAGACGCCACTACAATGAGCAGTTCTTC
CASRRHYNEQFF
>13|NA|NA|TRBV5-1|TRBJ2-1
TGCGCCACATCGACGGGTGGTTACAATGAGCAGTTCTTC
CATSTGGYNEQFF
>22|NA|NA|TRBV27|TRBJ1-6
TGTGCCAGCAGTTCGATACCCCGGACAGCCTCAGTCCGTAGCTCCTATAATTCACCCCTCCACTTT
CASSSIPRTASVRSSYNSPLHF
>15|TRBD1|NA|TRBV13|TRBJ1-1
TGTGCCAGCTGGGGACAGGGGGCGGGTTTGACTGAAGCTTTCTTT
CASWGQGAGLTEAFF
>13|NA|few|TRBV19|TRBJ1-2
TGTGCCAGTAGTAGGGCGGAATCCTATGGCTACACCTTC
CASSRAESYGYTF
>15|NA|NA|TRBV24-1|TRBJ2-3
TGTGCCACCAGTGACGGGGGGCGTGGCACAGATACGCAGTATTTT
CATSDGGRGTDTQYF
>15|NA|few|TRBV7-2|TRBJ1-2
TGTGCCAGCAGCTGGGTTGGGGGGGCTAACTATGGCTACACCTTC
CASSWVGGANYGYTF
>13|NA|NA|TRBV9|TRBJ1-2
TGTGCCAGCAGAGCGCAGGGAGGCTATGGCTACACCTTC
CASRAQGGYGYTF
>19|TRBD1|NA|TRBV5-6|TRBJ2-1
TGTGCCAGCAGCCGAATAACCTACAACCGGGACAGGGGGGTCAATGAGCAGTTCTTC
CASSRITYNRDRGVNEQFF
>16|NA|NA|TRBV6-1|TRBJ1-2
TGTGCCAGCAGTGAAGCTATCCGGGTCAGGGACAATGGCTACACCTTC
CASSEAIRVRDNGYTF
>14|NA|NA|TRBV19|TRBJ1-5
TGTGCCACCTCTAACGGGGCAGGCAATCAGCCCCAGCATTTT
CATSNGAGNQPQHF
>15|NA|once|TRBV27|TRBJ2-7
TGTGCCAGCAGTTTATCCGGGACAAGATACTACGAGCAGTACTTC
CASSLSGTRYYEQYF
>14|NA|NA|TRBV11-2|TRBJ2-7
TGTGCCAGCAGCTTAGCAGGGGCTTTTCGGGAGCAGTACTTC
CASSLAGAFREQYF
>13|NA|NA|TRBV6-6|TRBJ1-1
TGTGCCCTCATGGGGGGGGCGAGCACTGAAGCTTTCTTT
CALMGGASTEAFF
>15|TRBD1|NA|TRBV27|TRBJ2-1
TGTGCCAGCAGTTTAAGGGACAGCGGTGCCAATGAGCAGTTCTTC
CASSLRDSGANEQFF
>12|NA|NA|TRBV9|TRBJ2-7
TGTGCCAGCAGCCCCAGTGGCAGTAAGCAGTACTTC
CASSPSGSKQYF
>16|NA|NA|TRBV30|TRBJ1-1
TGTGCCTGGAGTGTACGGGCAGGTCGGACCCGTACTGAAGCTTTCTTT
CAWSVRAGRTRTEAFF
>21|TRBD2|NA|TRBV3-1/TRBV3-2|TRBJ2-7
TGTGCCAGCAGCCCCCGACCGAGGCTAGCGGGAGTTTTGAGGTTCCATGAGGAGCAGTACTTC
CASSPRPRLAGVLRFHEEQYF
>15|NA|NA|TRBV4-2|TRBJ2-1
TGTGCCAGCAGCCTCGGGGGAGCTGGGTACAATGAGCAGTTCTTC
CASSLGGAGYNEQFF
>14|TRBD1|NA|TRBV27|TRBJ1-5
TGTGCCAGCAGTTTGGGGACAGGGTCACAGCCCCAGCATTTT
CASSLGTGSQPQHF
>10|NA|NA|TRBV20-1|TRBJ1-4
TGCAGTGCCGCAGCTGAAAAACTGTTTTTT
CSAAAEKLFF
>13|TRBD1|once|TRBV6-5|TRBJ1-2
TGTGCCAGCAGTCGGGACAGGGCTAGGGGCTACACCTTC
CASSRDRARGYTF
>14|TRBD1|NA|TRBV7-3|TRBJ1-6
TGTGCCAGCAGCCCGGACAGGGGGTACTCACCCCTCCACTTT
CASSPDRGYSPLHF
>12|NA|NA|TRBV24-1|TRBJ2-1
TGTGCCACCAGTGACCGCTACAATGAGCAGTTCTTC
CATSDRYNEQFF
>14|NA|NA|TRBV4-1|TRBJ2-3
TGCGCCAGCAGCGGGGGTCTGAAGATGGATACGCAGTATTTT
CASSGGLKMDTQYF
>16|NA|NA|TRBV3-1/TRBV3-2|TRBJ2-5
TGTGCCAGCAGCCAAGGCTCGGGGATAGGCCAAGAGACCCAGTACTTC
CASSQGSGIGQETQYF
>19|NA|NA|TRBV5-5|TRBJ1-5
TGTGCCAGCAGCTTGGTCGGGACGGAGGAGTTTTATAGCAATCAGCCCCAGCATTTT
CASSLVGTEEFYSNQPQHF
>14|TRBD1|few|TRBV6-6|TRBJ1-1
TGTGCCAGCAGTTCGGACAGGCTGAACACTGAAGCTTTCTTT
CASSSDRLNTEAFF
>16|TRBD1|NA|TRBV6-2/TRBV6-3|TRBJ1-5
TGTGCCAGCAGCAGAAGGACAGGGAATAGCAATCAGCCCCAGCATTTT
CASSRRTGNSNQPQHF
>15|NA|medium-sized|TRBV19|TRBJ1-6
TGTGCCAGTACCTCCGGGGGCTCCTATAATTCACCCCTCCACTTT
CASTSGGSYNSPLHF
>14|NA|medium-sized|TRBV6-5|TRBJ1-1
TGTGCCAGCAGACGGTTAGCAGGGTCCACTGAAGCTTTCTTT
CASRRLAGSTEAFF
>15|NA|NA|TRBV5-1|TRBJ2-3
TGCGCCAGCAGCTTGGAGGAGGCGGGGTCAGATACGCAGTATTTT
CASSLEEAGSDTQYF
>16|NA|NA|TRBV6-1|TRBJ1-2
TGTGCCAGCAGTGCAATAACTAAGGGCGCAGGTATAGGCTACACCTTC
CASSAITKGAGIGYTF